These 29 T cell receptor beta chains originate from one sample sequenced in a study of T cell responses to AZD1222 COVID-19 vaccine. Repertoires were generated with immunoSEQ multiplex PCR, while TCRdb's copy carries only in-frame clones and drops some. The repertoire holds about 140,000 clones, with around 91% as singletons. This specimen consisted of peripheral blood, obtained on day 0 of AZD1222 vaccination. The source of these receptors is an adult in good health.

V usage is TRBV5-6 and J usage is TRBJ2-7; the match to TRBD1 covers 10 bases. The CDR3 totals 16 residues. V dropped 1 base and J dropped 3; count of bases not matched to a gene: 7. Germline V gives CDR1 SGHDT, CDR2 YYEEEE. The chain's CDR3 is CASSLFGTGDIYEQYF. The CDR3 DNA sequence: TGTGCCAGCAGCTTGTTCGGGACAGGGGATATCTACGAGCAGTACTTC.

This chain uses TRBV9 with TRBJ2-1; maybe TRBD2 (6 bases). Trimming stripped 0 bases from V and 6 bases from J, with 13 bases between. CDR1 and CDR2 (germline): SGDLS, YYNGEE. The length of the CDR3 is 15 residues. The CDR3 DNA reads TGTGCCAGCAGCGTAGCGGGAGACGGTTTCAATGAGCAGTTCTTC. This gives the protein CASSVAGDGFNEQFF.

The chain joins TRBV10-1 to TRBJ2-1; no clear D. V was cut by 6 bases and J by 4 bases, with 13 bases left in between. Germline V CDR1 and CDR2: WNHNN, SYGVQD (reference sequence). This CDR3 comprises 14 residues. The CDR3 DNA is TGCGCCAGCAGCTTCTCCGGGCAGTACAATGAGCAGTTCTTC. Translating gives CASSFSGQYNEQFF.

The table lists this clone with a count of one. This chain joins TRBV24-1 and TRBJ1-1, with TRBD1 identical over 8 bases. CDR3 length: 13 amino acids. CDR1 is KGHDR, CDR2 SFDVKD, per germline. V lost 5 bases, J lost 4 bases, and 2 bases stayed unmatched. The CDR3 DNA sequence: TGTGCCACCAGTGCAGGGGGCGGCACTGAAGCTTTCTTT. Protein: CATSAGGGTEAFF.

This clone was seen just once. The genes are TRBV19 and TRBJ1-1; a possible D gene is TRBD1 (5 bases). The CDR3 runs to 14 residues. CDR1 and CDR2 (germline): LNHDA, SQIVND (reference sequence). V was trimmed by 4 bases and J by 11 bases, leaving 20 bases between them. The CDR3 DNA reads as TGTGCCAGTAGTACCACGGACTCCCAGGGTAAGGCTTTCTTT. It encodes CASSTTDSQGKAFF.

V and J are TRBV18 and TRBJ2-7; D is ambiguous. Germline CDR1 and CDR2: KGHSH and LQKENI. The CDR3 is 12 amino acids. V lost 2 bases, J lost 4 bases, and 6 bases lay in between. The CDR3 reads CASSPGRYEQYF. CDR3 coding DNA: TGTGCCAGCTCACCAGGCAGATACGAGCAGTACTTC.

The CDR3 region is CASSFGGLGGYTF. The CDR3 bases are TGTGCCAGCAGTTTCGGGGGACTCGGTGGCTACACCTTC. The chain is built from TRBV27 and TRBJ1-2; D is possibly TRBD1 (5 bases). V dropped 3 bases and J dropped 7 bases, with 12 bases sitting between them. This CDR3 region has 13 residues. The germline V gene has CDR1 MNHEY and CDR2 SMNVEV (reference sequence).

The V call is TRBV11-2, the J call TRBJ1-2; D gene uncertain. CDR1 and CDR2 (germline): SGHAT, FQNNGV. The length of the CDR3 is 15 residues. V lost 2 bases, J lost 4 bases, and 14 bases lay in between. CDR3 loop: CASSLRTDGFYGYTF. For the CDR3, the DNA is TGTGCCAGCAGCTTAAGGACTGACGGATTCTATGGCTACACCTTC.

The CDR3 nucleotides read TGTGCCAGCAGTCCGTTTGTGGGGGACACAGATACGCAGTATTTT. This gives the protein CASSPFVGDTDTQYF. The gene calls are TRBV27 and TRBJ2-3; D may be TRBD1 or TRBD2 (5 bases each). V was shortened by 5 bases and J by 2 bases, with 14 bases between the two germline ends. The CDR3 is 15 amino acids. Germline V gives CDR1 MNHEY, CDR2 SMNVEV (reference sequence).

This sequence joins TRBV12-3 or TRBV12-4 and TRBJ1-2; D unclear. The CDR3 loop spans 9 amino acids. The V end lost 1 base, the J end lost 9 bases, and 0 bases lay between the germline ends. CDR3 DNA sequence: TGTGCCAGCAGTTTAGGCTACACCTTC. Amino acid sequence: CASSLGYTF.

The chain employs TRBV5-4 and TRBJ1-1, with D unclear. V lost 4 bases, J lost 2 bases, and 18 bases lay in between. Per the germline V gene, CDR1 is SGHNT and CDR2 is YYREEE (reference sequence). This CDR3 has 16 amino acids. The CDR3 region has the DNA TGTGCCAGCAGCACCGGGCCAGACTTTCGAAACACTGAAGCTTTCTTT. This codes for CASSTGPDFRNTEAFF.

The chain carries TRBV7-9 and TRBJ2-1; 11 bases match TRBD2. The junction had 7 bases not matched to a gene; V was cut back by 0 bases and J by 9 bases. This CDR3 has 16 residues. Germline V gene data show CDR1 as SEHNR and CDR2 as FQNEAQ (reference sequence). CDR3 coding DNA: TGTGCCAGCAGCTTAGCGCGTAGCGGGGGGGCCGCTGAGCAGTTCTTC. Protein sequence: CASSLARSGGAAEQFF. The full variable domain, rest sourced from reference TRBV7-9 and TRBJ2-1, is DTGVSQNPRHKITKRGQNVTFRCDPISEHNRLYWYRQTLGQGPEFLTYFQNEAQLEKSRLLSDRFSAERPKGSFSTLEIQRTEQGDSAMYLCASSLARSGGAAEQFFGPGTRLTVL.

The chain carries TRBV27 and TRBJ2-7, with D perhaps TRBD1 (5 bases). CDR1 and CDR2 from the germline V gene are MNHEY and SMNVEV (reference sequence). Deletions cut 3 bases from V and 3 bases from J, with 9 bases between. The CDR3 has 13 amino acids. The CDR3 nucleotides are TGTGCCAGCAGTTTTGCAGGGCGCTACGAGCAGTACTTC. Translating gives CASSFAGRYEQYF.

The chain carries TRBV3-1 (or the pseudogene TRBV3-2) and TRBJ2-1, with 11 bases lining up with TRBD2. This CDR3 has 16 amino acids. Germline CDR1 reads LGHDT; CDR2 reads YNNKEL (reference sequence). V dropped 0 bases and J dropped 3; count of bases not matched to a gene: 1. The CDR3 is CASSQELAGDYNEQFF. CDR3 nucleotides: TGTGCCAGCAGCCAAGAACTAGCGGGGGACTACAATGAGCAGTTCTTC.

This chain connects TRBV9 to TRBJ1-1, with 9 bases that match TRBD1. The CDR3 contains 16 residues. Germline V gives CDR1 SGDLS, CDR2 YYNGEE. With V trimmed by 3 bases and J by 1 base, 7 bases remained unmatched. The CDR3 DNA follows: TGTGCCAGCAGCGCGAACCCGGGACAGGGGAACACTGAAGCTTTCTTT. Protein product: CASSANPGQGNTEAFF. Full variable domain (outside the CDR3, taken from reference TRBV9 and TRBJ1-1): DSGVTQTPKHLITATGQRVTLRCSPRSGDLSVYWYQQSLDQGLQFLIQYYNGEERAKGNILERFSAQQFPDLHSELNLSSLELGDSALYFCASSANPGQGNTEAFFGQGTRLTVV.

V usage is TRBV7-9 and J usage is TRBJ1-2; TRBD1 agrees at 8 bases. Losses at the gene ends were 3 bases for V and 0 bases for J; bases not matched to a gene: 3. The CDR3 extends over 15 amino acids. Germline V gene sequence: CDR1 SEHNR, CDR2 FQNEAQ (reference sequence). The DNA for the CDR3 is TGTGCCAGCAGCTTGGGACAGGCCGCTAACTATGGCTACACCTTC. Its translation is CASSLGQAANYGYTF. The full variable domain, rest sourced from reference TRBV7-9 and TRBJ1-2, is DTGVSQNPRHKITKRGQNVTFRCDPISEHNRLYWYRQTLGQGPEFLTYFQNEAQLEKSRLLSDRFSAERPKGSFSTLEIQRTEQGDSAMYLCASSLGQAANYGYTFGSGTRLTVV.

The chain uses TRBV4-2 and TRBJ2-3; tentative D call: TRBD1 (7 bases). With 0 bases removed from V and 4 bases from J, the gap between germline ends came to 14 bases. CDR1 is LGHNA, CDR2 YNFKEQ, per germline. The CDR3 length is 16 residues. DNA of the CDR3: TGTGCCAGCAGCCAAGATTTAGCAGGGGGGCCAGATACGCAGTATTTT. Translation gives CASSQDLAGGPDTQYF.

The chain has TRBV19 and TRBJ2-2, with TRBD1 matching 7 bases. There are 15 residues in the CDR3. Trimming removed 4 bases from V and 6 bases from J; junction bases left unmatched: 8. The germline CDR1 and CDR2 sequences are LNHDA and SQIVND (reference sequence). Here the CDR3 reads CASSTMTGWPGELFF. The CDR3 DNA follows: TGTGCCAGTAGTACTATGACAGGGTGGCCCGGGGAGCTGTTTTTT.

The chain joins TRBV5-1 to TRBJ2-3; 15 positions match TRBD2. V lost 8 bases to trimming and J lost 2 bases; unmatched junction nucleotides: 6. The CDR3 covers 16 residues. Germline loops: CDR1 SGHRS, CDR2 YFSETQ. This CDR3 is CASTGLAGGITDTQYF. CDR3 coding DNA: TGCGCCAGTACGGGACTAGCGGGGGGAATCACAGATACGCAGTATTTT.

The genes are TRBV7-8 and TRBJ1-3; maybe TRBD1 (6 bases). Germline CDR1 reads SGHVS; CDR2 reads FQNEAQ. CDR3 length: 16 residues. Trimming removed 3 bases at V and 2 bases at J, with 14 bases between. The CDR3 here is CASSFTGLTPGNTIYF. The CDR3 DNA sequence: TGTGCCAGCAGCTTTACAGGGCTGACACCTGGAAACACCATATATTTT. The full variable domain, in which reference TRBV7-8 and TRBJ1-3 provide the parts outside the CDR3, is GAGVSQSPRYKVAKRGQDVALRCDPISGHVSLFWYQQALGQGPEFLTYFQNEAQLDKSGLPSDRFFAERPEGSVSTLKIQRTQQEDSAVYLCASSFTGLTPGNTIYFGEGSWLTVV.

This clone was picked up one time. CDR3 region: CASSLRHSTGELFF. DNA for the CDR3: TGTGCCAGCAGTTTACGGCATAGCACCGGGGAGCTGTTTTTT. The V call is TRBV27, the J call TRBJ2-2; D gene uncertain. The CDR3 extends over 14 amino acids. V lost 2 bases and J 4 bases, leaving 8 bases between the germline ends. The germline CDR1 and CDR2 sequences are MNHEY and SMNVEV (reference sequence).

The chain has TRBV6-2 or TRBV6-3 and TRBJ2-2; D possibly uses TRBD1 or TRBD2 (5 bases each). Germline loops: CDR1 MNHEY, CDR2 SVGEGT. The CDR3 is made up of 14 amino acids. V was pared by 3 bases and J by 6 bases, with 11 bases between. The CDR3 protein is CASSYGGNAGELFF. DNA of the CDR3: TGTGCCAGCAGTTATGGGGGTAACGCCGGGGAGCTGTTTTTT.

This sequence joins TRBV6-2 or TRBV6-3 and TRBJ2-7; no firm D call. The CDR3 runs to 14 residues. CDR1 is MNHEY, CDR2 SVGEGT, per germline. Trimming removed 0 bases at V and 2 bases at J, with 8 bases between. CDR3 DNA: TGTGCCAGCAGTTACTCGAGAGTAGCCTACGAGCAGTACTTC. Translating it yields CASSYSRVAYEQYF.

The CDR3 sequence is CASSSGRARVNEQFF. The CDR3 DNA is TGTGCCAGCTCGAGCGGGAGGGCCCGGGTCAATGAGCAGTTCTTC. The chain has TRBV28 and TRBJ2-1, with TRBD2 matching 10 bases. CDR3 length equals 15 residues. CDR1 MDHEN and CDR2 SYDVKM come from the germline V gene. V lost 8 bases and J lost 6; bases outside the gene matches: 10.

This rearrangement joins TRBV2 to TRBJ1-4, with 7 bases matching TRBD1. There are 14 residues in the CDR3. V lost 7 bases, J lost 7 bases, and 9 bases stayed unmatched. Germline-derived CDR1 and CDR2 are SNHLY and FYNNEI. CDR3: CASNPQGVSEKLFF. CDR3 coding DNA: TGTGCCAGCAATCCGCAGGGGGTTAGTGAAAAACTGTTTTTT. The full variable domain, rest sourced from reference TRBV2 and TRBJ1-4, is EPEVTQTPSHQVTQMGQEVILRCVPISNHLYFYWYRQILGQKVEFLVSFYNNEISEKSEIFDDQFSVERPDGSNFTLKIRSTKLEDSAMYFCASNPQGVSEKLFFGSGTQLSVL.

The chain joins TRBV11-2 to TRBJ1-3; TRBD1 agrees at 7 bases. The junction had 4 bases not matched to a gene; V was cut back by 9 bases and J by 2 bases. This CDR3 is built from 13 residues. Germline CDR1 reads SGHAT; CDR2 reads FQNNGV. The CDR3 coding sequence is TGTGCCAGTTTGACAGGGCCTGGAAACACCATATATTTT. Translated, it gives CASLTGPGNTIYF.

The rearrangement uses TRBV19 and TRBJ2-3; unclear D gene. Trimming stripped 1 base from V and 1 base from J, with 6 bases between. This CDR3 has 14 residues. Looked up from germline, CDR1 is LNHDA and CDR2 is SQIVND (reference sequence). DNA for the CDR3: TGTGCCAGTAGTATAGTGAGTCGCACAGATACGCAGTATTTT. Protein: CASSIVSRTDTQYF.

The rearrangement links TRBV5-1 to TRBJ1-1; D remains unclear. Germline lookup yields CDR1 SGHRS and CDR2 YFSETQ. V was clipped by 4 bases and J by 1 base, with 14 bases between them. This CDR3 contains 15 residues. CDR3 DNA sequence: TGCGCCAGCAGCGCTTCGGTACACCGGAACACTGAAGCTTTCTTT. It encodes CASSASVHRNTEAFF.

The CDR3 is CASSDSSGIYSEQFF. CDR3 bases: TGTGCCAGCAGTGACTCAAGTGGCATCTATAGTGAGCAGTTCTTC. The V call is TRBV6-4, the J call TRBJ2-1; D remains unclear. The CDR3 contains 15 residues. V lost 0 bases and J lost 9, with 15 bases in between. CDR1 MRHNA and CDR2 SNTAGT come from the germline V gene.